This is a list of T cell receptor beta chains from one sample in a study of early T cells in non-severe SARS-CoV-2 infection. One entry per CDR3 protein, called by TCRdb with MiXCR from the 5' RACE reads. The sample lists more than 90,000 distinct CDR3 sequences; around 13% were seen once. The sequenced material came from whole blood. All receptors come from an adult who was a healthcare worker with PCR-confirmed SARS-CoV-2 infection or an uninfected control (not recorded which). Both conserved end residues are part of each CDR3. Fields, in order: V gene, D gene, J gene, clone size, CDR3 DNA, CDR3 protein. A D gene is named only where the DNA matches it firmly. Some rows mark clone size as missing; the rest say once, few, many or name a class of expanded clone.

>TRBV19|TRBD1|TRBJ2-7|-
TGTGCCAGTAGTATAGCCCCGACAGGGGAGTCTTACGAGCAGTACTTC
CASSIAPTGESYEQYF
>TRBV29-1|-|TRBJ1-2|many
TGCAGCGTTGCCGGACCCGGGACGAACTATGGCTACACCTTC
CSVAGPGTNYGYTF
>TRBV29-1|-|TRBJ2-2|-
TGCAGCGTTCGGACTGGAGGAGGGGCCGGGGAGCTGTTTTTT
CSVRTGGGAGELFF
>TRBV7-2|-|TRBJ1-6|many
TGTGCCAGCAGCCGGGGTGATTATTCACCCCTCCACTTT
CASSRGDYSPLHF
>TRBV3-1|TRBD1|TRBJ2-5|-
TGTGCCAGCAGCCCCTACGGGACAGACCAAGAGACCCAGTACTTC
CASSPYGTDQETQYF
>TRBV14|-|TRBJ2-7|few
TGTGCCAGCAGCCAAGATCCCAGGGATCCTTCGGCAACCTACGAGCAGTACTTC
CASSQDPRDPSATYEQYF
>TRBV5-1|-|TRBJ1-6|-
TGCGCCAGCAGCTTGGGACAGCAATATAATTCACCCCTCCACTTT
CASSLGQQYNSPLHF
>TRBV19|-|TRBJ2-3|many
TGTGCCAGTACTCTTCGGCCCTATAGCACAGATACGCAGTATTTT
CASTLRPYSTDTQYF
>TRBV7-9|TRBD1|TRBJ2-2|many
TGTGCCAGCAGCCTGACAGGGGTCACCGGGGAGCTGTTTTTT
CASSLTGVTGELFF
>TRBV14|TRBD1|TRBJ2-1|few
TGTGCCAGCAGCCAAGACCGGACAGGGGGCTATGAGCAGTTCTTC
CASSQDRTGGYEQFF
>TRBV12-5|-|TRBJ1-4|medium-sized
TGTGCTAGTGGTAACTCCTCCTCGTGGGGGGAGCAGAAGTCTGAAAAACTGTTTTTT
CASGNSSSWGEQKSEKLFF
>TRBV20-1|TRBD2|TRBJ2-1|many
TGCAGTGCTAACCGGAGGATTAGCGGGGGGGCCGGCGATGAGCAGTTCTTC
CSANRRISGGAGDEQFF
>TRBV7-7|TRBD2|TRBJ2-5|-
TGTGCCAGCAGCTTCGGGGGGGCCCAAGAGACCCAGTACTTC
CASSFGGAQETQYF
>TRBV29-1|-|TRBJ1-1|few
TGCAGCGTTTGTCGGCTTACGGGGGCGGGCACTGAAGCTTTCTTT
CSVCRLTGAGTEAFF
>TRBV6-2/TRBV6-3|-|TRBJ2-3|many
TGTGCCAGCAGTTACGAGCCATGGATAGATACGCAGTATTTT
CASSYEPWIDTQYF
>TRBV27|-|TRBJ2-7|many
TGTGCCAGCGGGACCAGGGGGGGCCGGGGCCTCACTTACGAGCAGTACTTC
CASGTRGGRGLTYEQYF
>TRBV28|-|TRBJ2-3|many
TGTGCCAGCAAACGAGAGGTCACAGATACGCAGTATTTT
CASKREVTDTQYF
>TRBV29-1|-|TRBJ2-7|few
TGCAGCGCTGAGATCGGAGTCTACGAGCAGTACTTC
CSAEIGVYEQYF
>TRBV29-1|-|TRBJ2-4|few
TGCAGCGCCGGGACCTTAGCCAAAAACATTCAGTACTTC
CSAGTLAKNIQYF
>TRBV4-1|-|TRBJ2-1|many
TGCGCCAGCAGCCAAGATCTTAGCGGATCCTACAATGAGCAGTTCTTC
CASSQDLSGSYNEQFF
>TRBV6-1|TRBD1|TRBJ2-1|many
TGTGCCAGCAGATATAGAGACAGGGGGGTCAATGAGCAGTTCTTC
CASRYRDRGVNEQFF
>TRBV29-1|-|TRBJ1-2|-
TGCAGCGTTGAAGATGGGGAGACCAGGCCCAATGGCTACACCTTC
CSVEDGETRPNGYTF
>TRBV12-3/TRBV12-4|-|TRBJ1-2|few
TGTGCCAGCAGTCCTCTGGGAAACGGCGGAGGCTACACCTTC
CASSPLGNGGGYTF
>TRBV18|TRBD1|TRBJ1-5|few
TGTGCCAGCTCACACCGGGACAGGGGCGGTCAGCCCCAGCATTTT
CASSHRDRGGQPQHF
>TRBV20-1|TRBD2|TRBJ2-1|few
TGCAGTGCAAACACCTTTTCCACTAGCGGGGCCTACAATGAGCAGTTCTTC
CSANTFSTSGAYNEQFF
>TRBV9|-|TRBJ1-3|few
TGTGCCAGCAGCGTAGAGGGGCGTGGGACCATATATTTT
CASSVEGRGTIYF